This TCR beta chain was sequenced during a study of long-term antiretroviral therapy in people with HIV. Study-level results: Dominant in the repertoire at all time points were clones expanded before ART. The ART regimens used between the mid-2000s and the late 2010s may be less effective than current ones.

As regards this clone: The antigen is unknown.

immunoSEQ v3.0 was run at survey level. The assay was immunoSEQ multiplex PCR, and TCRdb's table has in-frame clones only and misses some. Among some 30,000 clones listed, roughly 93% were seen once. Trimming removed 1 base at V and 2 bases at J, with 12 bases between. The CDR3 sequence is 15 residues long. Looked up from germline, CDR1 is MNHNS and CDR2 is SASEGT. This sequence originates from a man between 45 and 60 years old with HIV. This specimen consisted of unsorted PBMCs, obtained around 7.4 years after starting antiretroviral therapy. V and J are TRBV6-1 and TRBJ2-7; D remains ambiguous. Written as DNA, the CDR3 is TGTGCCAGCAGTGAAGTCACGGATTCCACCTACGAGCAGTACTTC. Translating it yields CASSEVTDSTYEQYF.